The TCR beta chain described here comes from a study of blood T cell repertoires in COVID-19 (dated by TCRdb to the early 2020s). About the study as a whole: Samples covering the acute and convalescent phases of COVID-19 were provided by collaborators in the United States, Italy and Spain. Samples were obtained from the ongoing ImmuneRACE study (first 160 participants) and from over 1,000 subjects provided by 6 global collaborators. The repertoires were released in a freely available public database meant as a resource for research on the immune response to SARS-CoV-2. Deeply sampled blood TCRbeta repertoires from subjects exposed to, actively infected with, or recovered from COVID-19 were included in the dataset. HLA class I and class II types, where available, came from metadata supplied by the sample provider rather than from assay-based typing. The material from the prospective study consisted of cDNA or gDNA derived from T cells, B-cell-depleted T cells, or PBMCs. Nearly every sample came with metadata listing a de-identified subject ID, COVID-19 status, age in years and sex. General findings and caveats noted by the study authors: Clinical and demographic metadata were provided uncurated, with the amount varying by source and participant.

Each collaborating institution followed its own protocols to collect whole blood in K2EDTA tubes. For TCRbeta analysis, collaborators shipped samples as frozen whole blood, isolated PBMCs, or DNA extracted from either of those sample types. TCRbeta CDR3 regions were amplified from genomic DNA by means of the immunoSEQ Assay, a bias-controlled multiplex PCR. Processing in the source paper ran as follows. The number of nucleated cells in each sample was estimated from the amplification of reference gene primers within the assay. To quantify the absolute abundance of each unique TCRbeta CDR3 rearrangement, sequence reads were collapsed and filtered. For each sample, productive Simpson clonality was calculated by taking the square root of Simpson's diversity index across productive rearrangements. Drawn from immuneACCESS, this table holds only the in-frame rearrangements with V and J called that TCRdb kept. Clones are partly lost; checked studies trace under half to an unresolved V gene and leave the rest unexplained. The V and J calls and clone size come from that table; D and trimming were worked out from the DNA. The sample data list over 130,000 clones, and roughly 84% of these were observed just once. More than 3.5% of the sample goes to the ten largest clones.

The germline V end is reduced by 0 bases and the J end by 2 bases; junction bases left unmatched: 9. The germline V gene gives CDR1 as SGHRS and CDR2 as YFSETQ. The CDR3, cysteine through phenylalanine, is 17 amino acids long. This entry keeps only the CDR3 DNA: 51 bases, framed from base 1. Worth noting for this clone: It lacks a known antigen. Base qualities were left out, and no much larger clone turns up one base away.

The specimen was peripheral blood. Recombination connected TRBV5-1 to TRBJ2-3, with 7 bases aligning to TRBD2. The TCR sequence derives from a woman aged 55-69 years with acute or convalescent COVID-19. The CDR3 protein is CASSLGGTTTSTDTQYF. Read as DNA, the sequence is TGCGCCAGCAGCTTGGGCGGGACTACTACCTCCACAGATACGCAGTATTTT.